What follows are 22 T cell receptor beta chains derived from one specimen sequenced in a study of shared clonotypes between healthy human individuals. In the naive CD8 group, cells lacked CD45RO and were positively selected for CCR7, so terminally differentiated effector memory CD45RA+ cells were left out. Clones were read by immunoSEQ multiplex PCR, and TCRdb kept only the in-frame ones, dropping some. The sample has approximately 2,000,000 clones; roughly 95% are singletons. Sample: naive CD8+ T cells from PBMCs. Source of these receptors: a man aged 18 to 29 in good health. Some clones in this sample may be carry-over from other donors' samples.

The chain employs TRBV7-3 and TRBJ2-3; TRBD2 matches 12 bases. CDR3 size: 18 residues. The V segment lost 4 bases and the J segment 3 bases; nucleotides outside the gene matches: 11. In germline, CDR1 is SGHTA, CDR2 FQGTGA. DNA of the CDR3: TGTGCCAGCAGCTCCGGACTAGCGGGGCTTTCCGCGACAGATACGCAGTATTTT. This translates into CASSSGLAGLSATDTQYF.

The chain recombines TRBV28 with TRBJ2-7; 7 bases are shared with TRBD1. Trimming cost V 1 base and J 2 bases; bases outside gene matches: 5. The CDR3 has 15 residues. CDR1 MDHEN and CDR2 SYDVKM come from the germline V gene. The CDR3 here is CASSLSLQGTYEQYF. CDR3 DNA sequence: TGTGCCAGCAGTTTATCCCTACAGGGGACCTACGAGCAGTACTTC.

The rearrangement links TRBV10-3 to TRBJ2-7, with 7 bases lining up with TRBD1. Losses at the gene ends were 2 bases for V and 3 bases for J; bases not matched to a gene: 22. The germline V gene has CDR1 ENHRY and CDR2 SYGVKD. The CDR3 is 20 amino acids. CDR3 in amino acids: CAISEAHRQGSGALIYEQYF. The CDR3 region has the DNA TGTGCCATCAGTGAGGCCCACCGACAGGGAAGTGGGGCTCTCATCTACGAGCAGTACTTC.

The chain recombines TRBV9 with TRBJ2-3; 12 bases line up with TRBD2. The CDR3 sequence is 18 residues long. The V gene end was trimmed by 4 bases and the J gene end by 0 bases; junction bases not matched to a gene: 9. Germline V lookup: CDR1 SGDLS, CDR2 YYNGEE. The CDR3 here is CASSRRLAGERSTDTQYF. CDR3 in DNA: TGTGCCAGCAGCAGACGACTAGCGGGAGAGCGTAGCACAGATACGCAGTATTTT.

The gene calls are TRBV6-5 and TRBJ1-5; unclear D gene. The CDR3 length is 14 residues. CDR1 is MNHEY, CDR2 SVGAGI, per germline. V was cut by 5 bases and J by 0 bases, with 8 bases left in between. CDR3 amino acids: CASSPASSNQPQHF. The CDR3 DNA reads TGTGCCAGCAGTCCAGCATCTAGCAATCAGCCCCAGCATTTT.

The chain joins TRBV19 to TRBJ1-1, with D unclear. The CDR3 consists of 14 residues. Germline-derived CDR1 and CDR2 are LNHDA and SQIVND (reference sequence). V was clipped by 7 bases and J by 3 bases, with 15 bases between them. CDR3 loop: CASTPLTGDTEAFF. DNA for the CDR3: TGTGCCAGTACCCCCCTCACCGGGGACACTGAAGCTTTCTTT.

The chain has TRBV28 and TRBJ2-3; TRBD2 matches 9 bases. Germline V gene sequence: CDR1 MDHEN, CDR2 SYDVKM. The CDR3 has 19 residues. The V segment lost 1 base and the J segment 4 bases; nucleotides outside the gene matches: 15. Here the CDR3 reads CASSLFEGLAIAGADTQYF. The CDR3 coding sequence is TGTGCCAGCAGTTTATTTGAGGGTCTGGCTATAGCGGGAGCAGATACGCAGTATTTT. Complete variable domain (other parts from reference TRBV28 and TRBJ2-3): DVKVTQSSRYLVKRTGEKVFLECVQDMDHENMFWYRQDPGLGLRLIYFSYDVKMKEKGDIPEGYSVSREKKERFSLILESASTNQTSMYLCASSLFEGLAIAGADTQYFGPGTRLTVL.

The chain couples TRBV30 to TRBJ1-6; TRBD1 might be the D (5 bases). Trimming stripped 4 bases from V and 8 bases from J, with 9 bases between. Germline values: CDR1 GTSNPN, CDR2 SVGIG (reference sequence). The CDR3 length is 12 residues. CDR3: CAWNGGYSPLHF. CDR3 DNA: TGTGCCTGGAACGGGGGGTATTCACCCCTCCACTTT.

The V call is TRBV14, the J call TRBJ1-2; a possible D gene is TRBD1 (6 bases). CDR3 length: 13 amino acids. Germline CDR1 is SGHDN and CDR2 is FVKESK. Trimming took 0 bases from V and 9 from J, leaving 11 bases between them. The CDR3 DNA reads TGTGCCAGCAGCCAAGATAGGGGGGACAGCTACACCTTC. Its protein is CASSQDRGDSYTF.

This clone came up a few times. This chain joins TRBV30 and TRBJ1-5, with TRBD1 matching over 7 bases. Germline V gives CDR1 GTSNPN, CDR2 SVGIG (reference sequence). J was trimmed by 5 bases and V by 4 bases; bases with no gene match: 8. The CDR3 is 14 residues long. The CDR3 DNA reads as TGTGCCTGGACTGCGAGGGGGCTTGATCAGCCCCAGCATTTT. It yields the protein CAWTARGLDQPQHF.

CDR3 nucleotides: TGCAGCGTTGTCCCCCAGTCTTCAGCCAAAAACATTCAGTACTTC. Residues: CSVVPQSSAKNIQYF. The genes are TRBV29-1 and TRBJ2-4; D is unclear. The CDR3 sequence is 15 residues long. Germline CDR1 SQVTM, CDR2 ANQGSEA. The germline V and J ends were trimmed by 4 bases and 0 bases, with 13 bases remaining between them.

The chain recombines TRBV6-6 with TRBJ2-7, with a weak D call TRBD1 (6 bases). V lost 9 bases and J lost 2, with 20 bases in between. This CDR3 has 15 amino acids. Germline V gives CDR1 MNHNY, CDR2 SVGAGI (reference sequence). CDR3 residues: CASLTYRDTAYEQYF. CDR3 nucleotides: TGTGCCAGTCTTACCTACCGGGACACTGCCTACGAGCAGTACTTC.

V gene TRBV5-1 combines with J gene TRBJ1-2, with D uncertain. The V end lost 0 bases, the J end lost 0 bases, and 9 bases lay between the germline ends. The germline V gene encodes CDR1 SGHRS and CDR2 YFSETQ. This CDR3 comprises 15 residues. This CDR3 is CASSLEVKANYGYTF. As DNA, the CDR3 is TGCGCCAGCAGCTTGGAGGTGAAAGCTAACTATGGCTACACCTTC.

The chain has TRBV14 and TRBJ1-5, with D uncertain. Germline values: CDR1 SGHDN, CDR2 FVKESK. Between the trimmed V and J ends, which lost 8 bases and 7 bases, there was a span of 6 bases. The CDR3 sequence is 10 residues long. The CDR3 nucleotides read TGTGCCAGCGGTGCGCAGCCCCAGCATTTT. It encodes CASGAQPQHF.

The CDR3 DNA is TGTGCCAGCAGTTTGAAAGGGTCGGGGAACGAGCAGTACTTC. Translation: CASSLKGSGNEQYF. The J gene is TRBJ2-7, the V gene TRBV27; possible D gene TRBD2, 5 bases. V lost 3 bases to trimming and J lost 5 bases, with 14 bases between them. Germline-derived CDR1 and CDR2 are MNHEY and SMNVEV (reference sequence). The CDR3 consists of 14 residues.

DNA of the CDR3: TGTGCCAGCAGCCCTATACAGGGGAGGGTGACTGAAGCTTTCTTT. Translated, it gives CASSPIQGRVTEAFF. The gene calls are TRBV7-3 and TRBJ1-1; 7 bases agree with TRBD1. This CDR3 has 15 amino acids. Germline V gives CDR1 SGHTA, CDR2 FQGTGA. V was pared by 5 bases and J by 5 bases, with 11 bases of the junction left unmatched.

This sequence joins TRBV7-2 and TRBJ2-1; 10 positions match TRBD2. The CDR3 sequence is 16 residues long. V lost 0 bases to trimming and J lost 5 bases; unmatched junction nucleotides: 4. CDR1 is SGHTA, CDR2 FQGNSA, per germline. DNA of the CDR3: TGTGCCAGCAGCTTAGCCATACTAGCGGGAAACAATGAGCAGTTCTTC. Translated, it gives CASSLAILAGNNEQFF.

This chain joins TRBV4-1 and TRBJ2-5; D unclear. The CDR3 length is 14 residues. The V end lost 4 bases, the J end lost 0 bases, and 9 bases lay between the germline ends. Germline CDR1 and CDR2: MGHRA and YSYEKL. DNA of the CDR3: TGCGCCAGCAGCCCCATCGGGTACCAAGAGACCCAGTACTTC. It yields the protein CASSPIGYQETQYF.

The rearrangement uses TRBV6-5 and TRBJ2-3, with TRBD2 matching 12 bases. Germline loops: CDR1 MNHEY, CDR2 SVGAGI. CDR3 size: 16 residues. Trimming removed 4 bases from V and 2 bases from J; junction bases left unmatched: 4. The CDR3 coding sequence is TGTGCCAGCAGTTCCAGGACTAGCGGGACCACAGATACGCAGTATTTT. Encoded protein: CASSSRTSGTTDTQYF.

This clone was picked up one time. The chain couples TRBV28 to TRBJ2-1, with D unclear. The CDR3 spans 16 residues. The V and J ends lost 5 bases and 0 bases respectively, with 14 bases between them. CDR1 MDHEN and CDR2 SYDVKM come from the germline V gene. CDR3 protein: CASSLGRLSSYNEQFF. CDR3 sequence (DNA): TGTGCCAGCAGTCTAGGGCGGTTGAGCTCCTACAATGAGCAGTTCTTC.

The chain recombines TRBV6-5 with TRBJ2-7; the match to TRBD2 covers 7 bases. The trim removed 3 bases at V and 4 bases at J, leaving 6 bases unmatched. CDR3 length: 14 residues. Germline-derived CDR1 and CDR2 are MNHEY and SVGAGI. Here the CDR3 reads CASSYRGSRYEQYF. As DNA, the CDR3 is TGTGCCAGCAGTTATCGCGGGAGTCGGTACGAGCAGTACTTC.

The V and J genes are TRBV6-5 and TRBJ1-2; D perhaps matches TRBD1 (5 bases). Germline V gives CDR1 MNHEY, CDR2 SVGAGI. This CDR3 contains 15 residues. V lost 5 bases to trimming and J lost 4 bases, with 17 bases between them. CDR3 nucleotide sequence: TGTGCCAGCAGTCCTTTTGAGGGGTTTCCCTATGGCTACACCTTC. It specifies CASSPFEGFPYGYTF.